The 11 T cell receptor beta chains below were found in one sample sequenced in a study of blood T cells in healthy people across ages. A sample-barcoded 5' primer and a J-beta primer mix were used in a second PCR of about 7 to 12 cycles. TCRdb redid the calling of the 5' RACE reads with MiXCR, one entry per CDR3 protein. The sample shows approximately 800,000 distinct CDR3 sequences, around 50% of them seen only once. Sequencing input: blood. The receptors originated from a man aged 35 to 55 in good health.

This chain uses TRBV3-1 with TRBJ2-3; D unresolved. Germline CDR1 is LGHDT and CDR2 is YNNKEL (reference sequence). This CDR3 comprises 13 residues. Trimming left V 1 base short and J 2 bases short, with 4 bases between. CDR3 coding DNA: TGTGCCAGCAGCCAAGCGATCACAGATACGCAGTATTTT. Its protein is CASSQAITDTQYF.

The rearrangement uses TRBV9 and TRBJ2-5; weak D call: TRBD1 (6 bases). V dropped 1 base and J dropped 3 bases, with 10 bases sitting between them. This CDR3 is built from 14 residues. Germline V CDR1 and CDR2: SGDLS, YYNGEE. The CDR3 spells CASSVPGVEETQYF. The CDR3 DNA reads TGTGCCAGCAGCGTACCAGGGGTGGAAGAGACCCAGTACTTC.

This chain uses TRBV6-4 with TRBJ2-1; D perhaps matches TRBD2 (5 bases). Trimming stripped 4 bases from V and 13 bases from J, with 17 bases between. Per the germline V gene, CDR1 is MRHNA and CDR2 is SNTAGT. CDR3 length: 13 residues. CDR3 bases: TGTGCCAGCAGTGGGACCTTCGGGGAGACCCAGTTCTTC. Its translation: CASSGTFGETQFF.

This clonotype has just a few counts. The J gene is TRBJ2-7, the V gene TRBV10-3, with 7 bases that match TRBD2. The germline V gene has CDR1 ENHRY and CDR2 SYGVKD. This CDR3 comprises 14 residues. V gave up 10 bases and J gave up 1 base; unmatched junction bases: 10. Here the CDR3 reads CATQPSGSSYEQYF. The CDR3 coding sequence is TGTGCCACCCAGCCTAGCGGATCATCCTACGAGCAGTACTTC.

J is TRBJ1-2 and V is TRBV4-1; 7 bases are shared with TRBD1. This CDR3 has 16 residues. V was pared by 0 bases and J by 8 bases, with 12 bases of the junction left unmatched. Germline lookup yields CDR1 MGHRA and CDR2 YSYEKL. CDR3 DNA: TGCGCCAGCAGCCAAGAGGCAGGGGGTGCCTCGGGGGGCTACACCTTC. As protein: CASSQEAGGASGGYTF.

This clonotype turned up a few times. The genes are TRBV12-3 or TRBV12-4 and TRBJ2-7; 8 nucleotides agree with TRBD1. The trim removed 7 bases at V and 0 bases at J, leaving 5 bases unmatched. The CDR3 is 14 amino acids. CDR3 bases: TGTGCCAGCACCCGACAGGGGTACTCCTACGAGCAGTACTTC. Amino acid sequence: CASTRQGYSYEQYF.

This clonotype has more than one count but fewer than ten. This chain uses TRBV20-1 with TRBJ2-3; 10 nucleotides agree with TRBD1. The CDR3 totals 15 residues. Germline CDR1 is DFQATT and CDR2 is SNEGSKA (reference sequence). Trimming removed 4 bases from V and 0 bases from J; junction bases left unmatched: 4. In DNA, the CDR3 is TGCAGTGCTAACGCGGGACAGGGGAGCACAGATACGCAGTATTTT. It yields the protein CSANAGQGSTDTQYF.

The table lists this clonotype with a few counts. The V call is TRBV28, the J call TRBJ2-7; 11 positions match TRBD2. J was trimmed by 0 bases and V by 6 bases; bases with no gene match: 10. This CDR3 is 17 amino acids long. Germline CDR1 MDHEN, CDR2 SYDVKM. CDR3 in amino acids: CASSPGTSGLPSYEQYF. The CDR3, as DNA: TGTGCCAGCAGCCCTGGGACTAGCGGCCTCCCCTCCTACGAGCAGTACTTC.

This clonotype was counted only a few times. The chain recombines TRBV6-6 with TRBJ1-2; 9 nucleotides match TRBD1. The germline gives CDR1 MNHNY, CDR2 SVGAGI (reference sequence). V was pared by 5 bases and J by 7 bases, with 8 bases of the junction left unmatched. The CDR3 runs 14 residues. The CDR3 loop reads CASSPGQGTSGYTF. The CDR3 region has the DNA TGTGCCAGCAGTCCGGGACAGGGAACGAGTGGCTACACCTTC.

This clonotype was recorded only once. The chain links TRBV7-3 to TRBJ2-3; 8 bases align to TRBD2. Germline CDR1 is SGHTA and CDR2 is FQGTGA. J lost 3 bases, V lost 5 bases, and 10 bases had no gene match. The CDR3 has 16 residues. This chain's CDR3 is CASSPGPAGATDTQYF. In nucleotides, the CDR3 is TGTGCCAGCAGCCCCGGACCAGCGGGAGCAACAGATACGCAGTATTTT.

V gene TRBV7-2 combines with J gene TRBJ2-7; D may be TRBD1 (6 bases). Germline V lookup: CDR1 SGHTA, CDR2 FQGNSA. V was trimmed by 6 bases and J by 5 bases, leaving 17 bases between them. This CDR3 region has 14 residues. The CDR3 sequence is CASSRTPKGDEQYF. CDR3 nucleotide sequence: TGTGCCAGCAGTCGTACGCCTAAGGGGGACGAGCAGTACTTC.